A single sample is the source of the 19 T cell receptor beta chains below, sequenced in a study of vaccination effects on CD4 cells after COVID-19. This table comes from immunoSEQ multiplex PCR, and its TCRdb copy is limited to in-frame clones, with some not included. The sample yields approximately 40,000 clones, approximately 82% seen once. What these receptors recognize is not known. Following a roughly 11-day culture, CD4+ T cells were purified. The individual was infected with SARS-CoV-2 between March and December 2020, as confirmed by PCR. Each participant was administered two doses of either the BNT162b2 or the mRNA-1273 vaccine. This material consisted of CD4+ T cells from PBMCs cultured without peptide, taken after COVID-19 vaccination. All receptors come from a human donor who had a prior SARS-CoV-2 infection.

The J gene is TRBJ2-5, the V gene TRBV2; no firm D call. The CDR3 covers 14 residues. Germline V gene sequence: CDR1 SNHLY, CDR2 FYNNEI. The germline V and J ends were trimmed by 2 bases and 2 bases, with 9 bases remaining between them. The chain's CDR3 is CASSERADQETQYF. Written as DNA, the CDR3 is TGTGCCAGCAGTGAAAGGGCGGATCAAGAGACCCAGTACTTC.

In this sample, this clone turned up once. The V call is TRBV7-9, the J call TRBJ1-1; D unresolved. CDR3 length: 13 residues. Looked up from germline, CDR1 is SEHNR and CDR2 is FQNEAQ (reference sequence). Trimming shortened V by 2 bases and J by 4 bases, and 8 bases separated the two germline ends. The CDR3, as DNA: TGTGCCAGCAGCTTACAGTCTTCCACTGAAGCTTTCTTT. Residues: CASSLQSSTEAFF.

V and J are TRBV20-1 and TRBJ2-1; no firm D call. Germline V gene data show CDR1 as DFQATT and CDR2 as SNEGSKA (reference sequence). The CDR3 runs 11 residues. Trimming took off 6 bases at V and 8 bases at J, with 11 bases between the two ends. The CDR3 DNA reads as TGCAGTGCGACCACGGGCGATGAGCAGTTCTTC. Translated, it gives CSATTGDEQFF.

This chain uses TRBV2 with TRBJ2-5; D is unresolved. The CDR3 runs to 13 residues. The germline CDR1 and CDR2 sequences are SNHLY and FYNNEI. V lost 6 bases to trimming and J lost 2 bases, with 10 bases between them. The CDR3 loop reads CASRGPLQETQYF. CDR3 DNA sequence: TGTGCCAGCAGGGGCCCGCTACAAGAGACCCAGTACTTC.

The genes are TRBV14 and TRBJ2-6; D gene ambiguous. The CDR3 extends over 15 amino acids. The germline CDR1 and CDR2 sequences are SGHDN and FVKESK. The ends were cut back, 3 bases at V and 3 bases at J, with 9 bases in the middle. The CDR3 DNA reads as TGTGCCAGCAGCCAGCGCGGCAGTGGGGCCAACGTCCTGACTTTC. Amino acids: CASSQRGSGANVLTF.

This clone was detected only once. Written as DNA, the CDR3 is TGTGCCAGCAGCTTCCTAACAGGGTATCCGAGCGGGGGCCGGGGAGAGACCCAGTACTTC. Its protein product is CASSFLTGYPSGGRGETQYF. The chain combines TRBV7-6 with TRBJ2-5; 8 bases map to TRBD2. V trimming: 3 bases; J trimming: 4 bases; junction bases outside the gene matches: 22. Germline V gene sequence: CDR1 SGHVS, CDR2 FNYEAQ. The CDR3 loop spans 20 amino acids.

V gene TRBV9 combines with J gene TRBJ2-1; 7 bases line up with TRBD2. The V gene end was trimmed by 0 bases and the J gene end by 3 bases; junction bases not matched to a gene: 3. The CDR3 is 15 amino acids. CDR1 is SGDLS and CDR2 is YYNGEE in the germline V gene. CDR3 region: CASSVGGSFYNEQFF. The CDR3 bases are TGTGCCAGCAGCGTAGGCGGGAGTTTCTACAATGAGCAGTTCTTC.

This chain uses TRBV3-1 (or the pseudogene TRBV3-2) with TRBJ1-5; D is possibly TRBD1 (5 bases). V dropped 4 bases and J dropped 0 bases, with 7 bases sitting between them. The CDR3 contains 14 residues. Germline V gives CDR1 LGHDT, CDR2 YNNKEL (reference sequence). Here the CDR3 reads CASSPRDSNQPQHF. The CDR3 region has the DNA TGTGCCAGCAGCCCCAGGGATAGCAATCAGCCCCAGCATTTT.

The J gene is TRBJ1-1, the V gene TRBV4-1; D may be TRBD1 (6 bases). Germline V gene data show CDR1 as MGHRA and CDR2 as YSYEKL. The CDR3 consists of 16 residues. Trimming cost V 0 bases and J 2 bases, with 13 bases left between them. CDR3 nucleotide sequence: TGCGCCAGCAGCCAAGAGGAGAACAGGGTTAACACTGAAGCTTTCTTT. Its translation: CASSQEENRVNTEAFF.

This clone came up a few times. The chain is built from TRBV6-5 and TRBJ2-7, with 7 positions matching TRBD2. The CDR3 loop spans 16 amino acids. The V and J ends lost 0 bases and 3 bases, in that order; junction bases with no gene match: 8. CDR1 is MNHEY, CDR2 SVGAGI, per germline. The CDR3 nucleotides read TGTGCCAGCAGTTACTCGCCGGCTAGCGGTTACTACGAGCAGTACTTC. This codes for CASSYSPASGYYEQYF.

This chain connects TRBV6-1 to TRBJ1-5; unclear D gene. The V gene's germline CDR1 is MNHNS and CDR2 SASEGT. V was cut by 0 bases and J by 0 bases, with 6 bases left in between. This CDR3 has 15 amino acids. In nucleotides, the CDR3 is TGTGCCAGCAGTGAAGCCATGGTTAGCAATCAGCCCCAGCATTTT. Translated, it gives CASSEAMVSNQPQHF.

In this sample, this clone turned up a few times. The V and J genes are TRBV11-3 and TRBJ1-6; possibly TRBD1 for D (5 bases). Trimming left V 8 bases short and J 4 bases short, with 12 bases between. The CDR3 consists of 14 residues. The germline V gene has CDR1 SGHNT and CDR2 YENEEA. CDR3 residues: CASGTKGYNSPLHF. The CDR3 coding sequence is TGTGCCAGCGGGACGAAGGGTTATAATTCACCCCTCCACTTT. The full variable domain, with the rest looked up from reference TRBV11-3 and TRBJ1-6, is EAGVVQSPRYKIIEKKQPVAFWCNPISGHNTLYWYLQNLGQGPELLIRYENEEAVDDSQLPKDRFSAERLKGVDSTLKIQPAELGDSAVYLCASGTKGYNSPLHFGNGTRLTVT.

J is TRBJ1-3 and V is TRBV4-1; TRBD1 is a possible D gene (5 bases). CDR3 length: 16 amino acids. Germline-derived CDR1 and CDR2 are MGHRA and YSYEKL. V shed 1 base and J shed 0 bases, with 10 bases lying between them. The CDR3 here is CASSQAQGGSGNTIYF. DNA of the CDR3: TGCGCCAGCAGCCAAGCTCAGGGCGGCTCTGGAAACACCATATATTTT.

The rearrangement uses TRBV7-2 and TRBJ2-2; D remains ambiguous. Germline V CDR1 and CDR2: SGHTA, FQGNSA. V was trimmed by 1 base and J by 0 bases, leaving 12 bases between them. The CDR3 has 17 residues. CDR3 region: CASSLDAARSNTGELFF. The CDR3 region has the DNA TGTGCCAGCAGCTTAGACGCCGCCCGGTCGAACACCGGGGAGCTGTTTTTT.

The sample holds one count of this clone. The chain uses TRBV5-6 and TRBJ2-1; 7 nucleotides align to TRBD2. CDR3 size: 16 residues. Trimming cost V 0 bases and J 4 bases; bases outside gene matches: 7. Per the germline V gene, CDR1 is SGHDT and CDR2 is YYEEEE. CDR3 sequence: CASSLARGVGYNEQFF. The CDR3 coding sequence is TGTGCCAGCAGCTTGGCCCGGGGGGTGGGATACAATGAGCAGTTCTTC.

The rearrangement joins TRBV6-5 to TRBJ2-5; no clear D gene. The CDR3 sequence is 12 residues long. V lost 2 bases and J lost 5, with 6 bases in between. Germline V gene data show CDR1 as MNHEY and CDR2 as SVGAGI. The CDR3 coding sequence is TGTGCCAGCAGTTACGATTCCGAGACCCAGTACTTC. Encoded protein: CASSYDSETQYF.

V usage is TRBV5-1 and J usage is TRBJ2-3; D remains ambiguous. This CDR3 is 16 amino acids long. The ends were cut back, 1 base at V and 3 bases at J, with 15 bases in the middle. CDR1 is SGHRS, CDR2 YFSETQ, per germline. The CDR3 sequence: CASSLLGVHSTDTQYF. The CDR3 nucleotides read TGCGCCAGCAGCTTGTTAGGAGTCCACTCGACAGATACGCAGTATTTT.

The sample holds a few counts of this clone. The V call is TRBV5-1, the J call TRBJ2-3, with D possibly being TRBD2 (6 bases). Per the germline V gene, CDR1 is SGHRS and CDR2 is YFSETQ. The CDR3 consists of 15 residues. V lost 4 bases to trimming and J lost 2 bases, with 14 bases between them. CDR3: CASSQDYPTTDTQYF. The CDR3 DNA is TGCGCCAGCAGCCAGGACTACCCGACCACAGATACGCAGTATTTT. Full variable domain (outside the CDR3, taken from reference TRBV5-1 and TRBJ2-3): KAGVTQTPRYLIKTRGQQVTLSCSPISGHRSVSWYQQTPGQGLQFLFEYFSETQRNKGNFPGRFSGRQFSNSRSEMNVSTLELGDSALYLCASSQDYPTTDTQYFGPGTRLTVL.

The chain recombines TRBV6-6 with TRBJ2-1, with TRBD2 identical over 7 bases. Germline CDR1 is MNHNY and CDR2 is SVGAGI (reference sequence). The V and J ends lost 6 bases and 5 bases, in that order; junction bases with no gene match: 13. The CDR3 runs to 16 residues. CDR3 bases: TGTGCCAGCAGCCCACTAGGGGACTACATAAACAATGAGCAGTTCTTC. This gives the protein CASSPLGDYINNEQFF.